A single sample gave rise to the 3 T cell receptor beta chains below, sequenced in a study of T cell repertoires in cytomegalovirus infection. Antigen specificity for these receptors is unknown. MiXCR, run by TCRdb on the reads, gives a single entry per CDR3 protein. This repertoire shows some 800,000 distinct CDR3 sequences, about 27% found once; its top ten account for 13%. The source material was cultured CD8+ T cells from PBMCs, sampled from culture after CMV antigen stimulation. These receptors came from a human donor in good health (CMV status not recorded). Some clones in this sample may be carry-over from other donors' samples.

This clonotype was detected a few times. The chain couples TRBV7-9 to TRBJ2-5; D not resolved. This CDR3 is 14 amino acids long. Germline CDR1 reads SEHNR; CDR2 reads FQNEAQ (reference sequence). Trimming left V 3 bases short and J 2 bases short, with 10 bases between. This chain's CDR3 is CASSFFPDQETQYF. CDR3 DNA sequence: TGTGCCAGCAGCTTCTTCCCCGATCAAGAGACCCAGTACTTC.

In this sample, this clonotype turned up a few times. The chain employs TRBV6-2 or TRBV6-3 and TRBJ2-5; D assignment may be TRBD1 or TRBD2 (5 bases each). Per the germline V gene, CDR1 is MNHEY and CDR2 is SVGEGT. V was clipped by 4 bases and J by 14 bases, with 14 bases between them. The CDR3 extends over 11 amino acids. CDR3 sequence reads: CASSSRDRAYF. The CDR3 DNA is TGTGCCAGCAGTTCCCGGGACCGTGCTTACTTC.

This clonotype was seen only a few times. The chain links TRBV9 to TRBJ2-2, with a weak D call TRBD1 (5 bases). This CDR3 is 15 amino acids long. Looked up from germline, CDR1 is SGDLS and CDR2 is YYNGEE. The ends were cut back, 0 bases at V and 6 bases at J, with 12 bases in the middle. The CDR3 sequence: CASSVGPGSAGELFF. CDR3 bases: TGTGCCAGCAGCGTAGGCCCAGGGTCCGCCGGGGAGCTGTTTTTT.